This T cell receptor (beta chain) comes out of a study of T cell changes during pregnancy in multiple sclerosis. Sequenced by immunoSEQ multiplex PCR; TCRdb stores in-frame clones only, minus some. The data contain 15,000 to 20,000 clones, over 70% of them singletons. This clone showed up just a few times. This TCR derives from a female donor in good health, enrolled as a control in a pregnancy study. The sample was CD8+ T cells from peripheral blood mononuclear cells, taken after pregnancy.

The chain's CDR3 is CATSRVPGSNQPQHF. CDR3 in DNA: TGTGCCACCAGCAGAGTTCCAGGCTCCAATCAGCCCCAGCATTTT. The V and J genes are TRBV15 and TRBJ1-5; D not certain. V was pared by 1 base and J by 3 bases, with 10 bases between. The CDR3 contains 15 residues. CDR1 LNHNV and CDR2 YYDKDF come from the germline V gene (reference sequence).